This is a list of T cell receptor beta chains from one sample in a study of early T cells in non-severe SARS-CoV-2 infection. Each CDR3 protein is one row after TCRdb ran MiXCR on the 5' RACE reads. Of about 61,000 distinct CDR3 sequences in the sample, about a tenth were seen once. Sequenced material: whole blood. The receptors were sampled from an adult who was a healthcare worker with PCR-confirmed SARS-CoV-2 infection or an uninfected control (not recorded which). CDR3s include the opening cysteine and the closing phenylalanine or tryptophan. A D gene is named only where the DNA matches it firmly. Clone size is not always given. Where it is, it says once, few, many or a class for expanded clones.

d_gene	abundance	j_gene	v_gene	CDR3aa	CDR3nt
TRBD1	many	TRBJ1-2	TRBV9	CASSKRGGGASNGYTF	TGTGCCAGCAGCAAGCGGGGAGGGGGCGCGTCTAATGGCTACACCTTC
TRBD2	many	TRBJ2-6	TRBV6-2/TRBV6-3	CASSHPRGESSGANVLTF	TGTGCCAGCAGTCACCCCCGGGGGGAGAGCTCTGGGGCCAACGTCCTGACTTTC
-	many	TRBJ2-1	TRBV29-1	CSPWGDNEQFF	TGCAGCCCCTGGGGGGACAATGAGCAGTTCTTC
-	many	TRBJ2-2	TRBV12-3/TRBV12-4	CASSPGNTGELFF	TGTGCCAGCTCCCCTGGGAACACCGGGGAGCTGTTTTTT
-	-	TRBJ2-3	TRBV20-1	CSAREATDTQYF	TGCAGTGCTAGAGAAGCGACAGATACGCAGTATTTT
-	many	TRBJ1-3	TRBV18	CASSPGPLGSGNTIYF	TGTGCCAGCTCACCAGGTCCTCTCGGCTCTGGAAACACCATATATTTT
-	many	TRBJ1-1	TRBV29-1	CTVGDMNTEAFF	TGCACCGTGGGGGATATGAACACTGAAGCTTTCTTT
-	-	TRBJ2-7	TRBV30	CACPGTSYEQYF	TGTGCCTGCCCAGGTACCTCCTACGAGCAGTACTTC
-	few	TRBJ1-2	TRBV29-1	CSVEAVGGRNNYGYTF	TGCAGCGTTGAAGCCGTGGGAGGGAGAAATAACTATGGCTACACCTTC
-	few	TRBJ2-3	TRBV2	CASSGSGTTDTQYF	TGTGCCAGCAGTGGCAGCGGCACCACAGATACGCAGTATTTT
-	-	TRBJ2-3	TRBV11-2	CASSLPVTTDTQYF	TGTGCCAGCAGCCTCCCCGTTACCACAGATACGCAGTATTTT
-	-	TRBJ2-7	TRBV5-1	CASSPQGPYEQYF	TGCGCCAGCAGCCCGCAGGGCCCCTACGAGCAGTACTTC
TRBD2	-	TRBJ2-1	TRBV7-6	CASSPGLAGGSYNEQFF	TGTGCCAGCAGCCCGGGACTAGCGGGGGGCTCCTACAATGAGCAGTTCTTC
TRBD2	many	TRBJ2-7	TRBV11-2	CASSYRLAGAYEQYF	TGTGCCAGCAGCTACCGACTAGCGGGGGCGTACGAGCAGTACTTC
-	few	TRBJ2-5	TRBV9	CASSAWGEETQYF	TGTGCCAGCAGCGCGTGGGGAGAAGAGACCCAGTACTTC
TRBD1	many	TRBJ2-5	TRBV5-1	CASSRPQGAGETQYF	TGCGCCAGCAGCCGTCCACAGGGGGCCGGAGAGACCCAGTACTTC
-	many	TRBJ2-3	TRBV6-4	CASSPDGTDTQYF	TGTGCCAGCAGCCCCGACGGCACAGATACGCAGTATTTT
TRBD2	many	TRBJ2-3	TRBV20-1	CSASPAGGPGDTQYF	TGCAGTGCTAGCCCAGCGGGGGGGCCGGGAGATACGCAGTATTTT
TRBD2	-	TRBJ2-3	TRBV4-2	CASSQEGRADTQYF	TGTGCCAGCAGCCAAGAAGGGAGGGCAGATACGCAGTATTTT
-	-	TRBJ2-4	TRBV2	CASSAGETAQYF	TGTGCCAGCAGTGCTGGGGAGACGGCTCAGTACTTC
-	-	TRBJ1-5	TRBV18	CASSAIESRQPQHF	TGTGCCAGCTCAGCCATCGAAAGCCGGCAGCCCCAGCATTTT
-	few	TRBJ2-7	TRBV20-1	CSARKSPGQALEQYF	TGCAGTGCTAGAAAATCACCGGGACAAGCGCTGGAGCAGTACTTC
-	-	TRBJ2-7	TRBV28	CASTSVPYEQYF	TGTGCCAGCACTAGCGTCCCCTACGAGCAGTACTTC
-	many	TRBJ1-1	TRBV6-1	CASSGGSWRGTEAFF	TGTGCCAGCAGTGGCGGCAGCTGGCGGGGCACTGAAGCTTTCTTT
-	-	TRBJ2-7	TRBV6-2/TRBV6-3	CASRWGSYEQYF	TGTGCCAGCAGGTGGGGGTCCTACGAGCAGTACTTC
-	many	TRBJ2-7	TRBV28	CASSYGSYEQYF	TGTGCCAGCAGTTATGGGTCCTACGAGCAGTACTTC
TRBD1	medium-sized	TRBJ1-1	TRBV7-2	CASSFQGASTAEAFF	TGTGCCAGCAGCTTCCAGGGGGCTAGTACAGCTGAAGCTTTCTTT
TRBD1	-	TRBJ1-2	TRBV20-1	CSARDRGGLGGYTF	TGCAGTGCCAGGGACAGGGGAGGACTTGGTGGCTACACCTTC
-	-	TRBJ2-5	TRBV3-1	CASSQDAGGETQYF	TGTGCCAGCAGCCAAGATGCTGGAGGGGAGACCCAGTACTTC
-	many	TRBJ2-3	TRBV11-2	CASSRLVSVATDTQYF	TGTGCCAGCAGCCGTCTCGTTTCGGTAGCCACAGATACGCAGTATTTT
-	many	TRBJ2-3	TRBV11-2	CASRTGGGSTDTQYF	TGTGCCAGCAGGACGGGGGGCGGGAGCACAGATACGCAGTATTTT
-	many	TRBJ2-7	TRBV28	CAISPGALSYEQYF	TGTGCCATCTCTCCGGGGGCCCTCTCCTACGAGCAGTACTTC
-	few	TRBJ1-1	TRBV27	CASSLARHTEAFF	TGTGCCAGCAGTTTAGCTCGGCACACTGAAGCTTTCTTT
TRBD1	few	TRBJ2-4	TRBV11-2	CASSLETGGRNIQYF	TGTGCCAGCAGCTTAGAAACAGGGGGACGCAACATTCAGTACTTC
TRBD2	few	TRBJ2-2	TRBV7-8	CASSPGLHAGELFF	TGTGCCAGCAGCCCGGGACTACACGCCGGGGAGCTGTTTTTT
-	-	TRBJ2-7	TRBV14	CASSQEGHQTYEQYF	TGTGCCAGCAGCCAAGAGGGGCACCAGACCTACGAGCAGTACTTC
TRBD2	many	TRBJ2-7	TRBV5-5	CASSSPGTSIYEQYF	TGTGCCAGCAGTTCCCCCGGGACTAGTATCTACGAGCAGTACTTC